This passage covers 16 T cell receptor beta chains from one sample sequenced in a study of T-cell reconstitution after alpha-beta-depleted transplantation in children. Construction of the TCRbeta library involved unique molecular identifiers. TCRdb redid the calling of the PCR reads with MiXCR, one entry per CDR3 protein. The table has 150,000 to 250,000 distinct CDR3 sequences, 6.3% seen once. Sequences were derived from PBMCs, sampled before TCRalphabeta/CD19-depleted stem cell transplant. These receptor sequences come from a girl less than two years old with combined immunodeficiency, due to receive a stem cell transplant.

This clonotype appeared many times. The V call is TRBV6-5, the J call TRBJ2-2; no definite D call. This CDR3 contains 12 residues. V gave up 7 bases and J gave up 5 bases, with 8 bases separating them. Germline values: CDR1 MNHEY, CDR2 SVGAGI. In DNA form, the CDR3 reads TGTGCCAGCATACCCGGGACCGGGGAGCTGTTTTTT. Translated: CASIPGTGELFF.

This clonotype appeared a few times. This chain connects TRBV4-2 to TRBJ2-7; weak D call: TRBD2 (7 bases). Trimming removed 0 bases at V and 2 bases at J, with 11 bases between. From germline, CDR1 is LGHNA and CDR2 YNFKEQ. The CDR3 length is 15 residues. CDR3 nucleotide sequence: TGTGCCAGCAGCCAAGAATCCGGGGGGCCCTACGAGCAGTACTTC. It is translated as CASSQESGGPYEQYF.

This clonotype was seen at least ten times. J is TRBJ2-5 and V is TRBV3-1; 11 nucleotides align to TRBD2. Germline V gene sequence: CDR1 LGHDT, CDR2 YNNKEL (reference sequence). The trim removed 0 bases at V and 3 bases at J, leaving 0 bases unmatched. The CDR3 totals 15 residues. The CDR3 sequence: CASSQDSGGEETQYF. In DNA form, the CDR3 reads TGTGCCAGCAGCCAAGATAGCGGGGGGGAAGAGACCCAGTACTTC.

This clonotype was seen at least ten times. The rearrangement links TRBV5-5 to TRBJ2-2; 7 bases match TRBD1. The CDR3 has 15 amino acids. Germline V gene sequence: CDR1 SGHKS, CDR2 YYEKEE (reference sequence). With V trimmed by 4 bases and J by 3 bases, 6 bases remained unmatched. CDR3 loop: CASSETGADTGELFF. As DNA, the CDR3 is TGTGCCAGCAGCGAAACAGGGGCGGACACCGGGGAGCTGTTTTTT.

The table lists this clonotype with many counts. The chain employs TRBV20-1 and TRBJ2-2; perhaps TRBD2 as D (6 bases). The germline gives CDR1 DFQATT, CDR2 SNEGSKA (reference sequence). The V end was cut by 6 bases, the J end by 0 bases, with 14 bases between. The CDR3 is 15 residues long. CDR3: CSASPSVPNTGELFF. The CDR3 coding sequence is TGCAGTGCCTCCCCTAGCGTCCCGAACACCGGGGAGCTGTTTTTT.

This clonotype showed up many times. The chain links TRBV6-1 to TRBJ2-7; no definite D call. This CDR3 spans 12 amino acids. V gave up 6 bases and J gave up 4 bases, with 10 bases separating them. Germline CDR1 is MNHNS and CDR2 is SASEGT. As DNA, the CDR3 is TGTGCCAGCAGCGTTAGAGAATACGAGCAGTACTTC. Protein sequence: CASSVREYEQYF.

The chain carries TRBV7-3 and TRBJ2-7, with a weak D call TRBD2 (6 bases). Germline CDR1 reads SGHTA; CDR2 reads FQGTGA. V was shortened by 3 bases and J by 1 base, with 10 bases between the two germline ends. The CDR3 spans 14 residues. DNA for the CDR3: TGTGCCAGCAGCTTGCGCGGGACTTCCTACGAGCAGTACTTC. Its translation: CASSLRGTSYEQYF.

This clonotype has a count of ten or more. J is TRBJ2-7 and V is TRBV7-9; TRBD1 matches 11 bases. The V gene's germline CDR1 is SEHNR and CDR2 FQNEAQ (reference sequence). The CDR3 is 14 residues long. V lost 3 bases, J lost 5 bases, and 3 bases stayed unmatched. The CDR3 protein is CASSLDRGQNEQYF. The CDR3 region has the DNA TGTGCCAGCAGCTTGGACAGGGGGCAAAACGAGCAGTACTTC.

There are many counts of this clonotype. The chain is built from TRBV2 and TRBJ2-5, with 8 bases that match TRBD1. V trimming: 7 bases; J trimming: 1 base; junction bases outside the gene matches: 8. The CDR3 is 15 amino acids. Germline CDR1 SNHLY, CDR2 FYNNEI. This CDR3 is CASTNLDRAQETQYF. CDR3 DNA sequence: TGTGCCAGCACCAATCTGGACAGGGCCCAAGAGACCCAGTACTTC. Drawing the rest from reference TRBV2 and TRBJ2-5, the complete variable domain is EPEVTQTPSHQVTQMGQEVILRCVPISNHLYFYWYRQILGQKVEFLVSFYNNEISEKSEIFDDQFSVERPDGSNFTLKIRSTKLEDSAMYFCASTNLDRAQETQYFGPGTRLLVL.

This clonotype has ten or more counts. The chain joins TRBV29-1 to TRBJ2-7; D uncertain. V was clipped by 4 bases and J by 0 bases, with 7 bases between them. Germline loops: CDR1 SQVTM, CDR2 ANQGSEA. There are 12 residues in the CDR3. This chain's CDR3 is CSVGPSSYEQYF. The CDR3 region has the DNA TGCAGCGTTGGTCCCTCCTCCTACGAGCAGTACTTC.

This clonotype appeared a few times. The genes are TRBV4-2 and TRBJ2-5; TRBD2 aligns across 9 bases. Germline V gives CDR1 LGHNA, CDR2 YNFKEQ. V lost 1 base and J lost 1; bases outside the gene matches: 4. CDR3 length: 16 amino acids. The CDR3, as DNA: TGTGCCAGCAGCCAAGGTCCAGCGGGGGGCCAAGAGACCCAGTACTTC. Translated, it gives CASSQGPAGGQETQYF.

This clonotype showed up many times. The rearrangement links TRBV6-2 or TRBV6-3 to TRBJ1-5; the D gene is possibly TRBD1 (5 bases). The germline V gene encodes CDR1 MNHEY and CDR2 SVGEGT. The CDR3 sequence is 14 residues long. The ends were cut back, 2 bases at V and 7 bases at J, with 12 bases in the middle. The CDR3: CASSYGQGRQPQHF. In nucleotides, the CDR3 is TGTGCCAGCAGTTACGGGCAGGGTCGACAGCCCCAGCATTTT.

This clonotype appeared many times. The CDR3 is CASSQPTLAGGPNTGELFF. As DNA, the CDR3 is TGTGCCAGCAGCCAACCTACCCTAGCGGGGGGGCCCAACACCGGGGAGCTGTTTTTT. This chain uses TRBV4-2 with TRBJ2-2; TRBD2 matches 12 bases. The ends lost 2 bases at V and 2 bases at J; junction bases unmatched: 9. Germline-derived CDR1 and CDR2 are LGHNA and YNFKEQ. This CDR3 has 19 residues.

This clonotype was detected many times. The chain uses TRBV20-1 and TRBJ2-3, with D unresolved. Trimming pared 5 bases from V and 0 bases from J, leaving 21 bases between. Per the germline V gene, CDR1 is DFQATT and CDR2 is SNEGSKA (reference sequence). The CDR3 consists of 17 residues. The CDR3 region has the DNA TGCAGTGCTGCCCCCTTATTGACGGGCAGTAGCACAGATACGCAGTATTTT. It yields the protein CSAAPLLTGSSTDTQYF.

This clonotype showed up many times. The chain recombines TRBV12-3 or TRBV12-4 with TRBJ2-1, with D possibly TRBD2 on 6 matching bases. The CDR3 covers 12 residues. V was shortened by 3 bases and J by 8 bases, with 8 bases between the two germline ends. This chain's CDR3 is CASSLAGYEQFF. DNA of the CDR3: TGTGCCAGCAGTTTGGCGGGGTATGAGCAGTTCTTC.

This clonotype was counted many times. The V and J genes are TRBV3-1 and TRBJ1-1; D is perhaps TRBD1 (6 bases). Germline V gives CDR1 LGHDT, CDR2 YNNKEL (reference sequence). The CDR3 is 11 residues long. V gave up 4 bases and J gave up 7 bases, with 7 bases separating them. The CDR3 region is CASSPGVEAFF. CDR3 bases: TGTGCCAGCAGCCCAGGGGTTGAAGCTTTCTTT.